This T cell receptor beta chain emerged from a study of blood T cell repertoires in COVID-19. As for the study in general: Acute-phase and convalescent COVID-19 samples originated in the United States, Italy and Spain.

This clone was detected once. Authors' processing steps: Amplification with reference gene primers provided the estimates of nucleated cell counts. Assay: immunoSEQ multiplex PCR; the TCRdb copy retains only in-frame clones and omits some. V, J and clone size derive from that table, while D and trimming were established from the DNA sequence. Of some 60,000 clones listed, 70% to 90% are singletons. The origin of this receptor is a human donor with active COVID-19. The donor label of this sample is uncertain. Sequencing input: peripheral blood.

The CDR3 is CASQPRALGNIQYF. In nucleotides, the CDR3 is TGTGCCAGCCAACCTCGAGCTCTAGGAAACATTCAGTACTTC. The chain joins TRBV2 to TRBJ2-4; D gene unclear. The CDR3 extends over 14 amino acids. CDR1 and CDR2 from the germline V gene are SNHLY and FYNNEI. V lost 8 bases and J lost 6, with 17 bases in between. The variable domain in full, with the rest retrieved from reference TRBV2 and TRBJ2-4, is EPEVTQTPSHQVTQMGQEVILRCVPISNHLYFYWYRQILGQKVEFLVSFYNNEISEKSEIFDDQFSVERPDGSNFTLKIRSTKLEDSAMYFCASQPRALGNIQYFGAGTRLSVL.